Listed below are T cell receptor beta chains from one sample, sequenced in a study of cytomegalovirus exposure and HLA in healthy donors. The method was immunoSEQ multiplex PCR; TCRdb's version includes in-frame clones alone and lacks a portion of them. The sample includes 100,000 to 150,000 clones, roughly 84% of them seen just once. Sequencing was carried out using PBMCs. The source is a woman aged 18-29 years in good health and CMV-seropositive. Both conserved end residues are part of each CDR3. The order of the fields is clone size, D gene, J gene, V gene, CDR3 protein, CDR3 DNA. A D gene is named only where the DNA matches it firmly. The size entry is marked missing in some rows and otherwise reads once, few, many or a size class.

-,-,TRBJ2-1,TRBV7-9,CASSFLINEQFF,TGTGCCAGCAGCTTTTTAATCAATGAGCAGTTCTTC
-,-,TRBJ2-1,TRBV6-1,CASSEQSGPYNEQFF,TGTGCCAGCAGTGAGCAGTCTGGTCCTTACAATGAGCAGTTCTTC
-,-,TRBJ2-7,TRBV28,CASNREYEQYF,TGTGCCAGCAACAGGGAATACGAGCAGTACTTC
once,-,TRBJ2-1,TRBV7-9,CASSFTRQEQFF,TGTGCCAGCAGCTTCACTCGACAGGAGCAGTTCTTC
-,-,TRBJ2-3,TRBV7-3,CASSPTITSTDTQYF,TGTGCCAGCAGCCCAACCATCACTAGCACAGATACGCAGTATTTT
once,-,TRBJ1-1,TRBV6-4,CASSANRNTEAFF,TGTGCCAGCAGCGCTAACAGGAACACTGAAGCTTTCTTT
-,TRBD2,TRBJ2-5,TRBV28,CASRAGGLETQYF,TGTGCCAGCAGAGCGGGGGGGCTCGAGACCCAGTACTTC
-,-,TRBJ2-7,TRBV2,CASSAIQVSDEQYF,TGTGCCAGCAGTGCTATCCAGGTTAGCGACGAGCAGTACTTC
-,-,TRBJ2-7,TRBV4-1,CASSQDGAGEYEQYF,TGCGCCAGCAGCCAAGATGGGGCAGGGGAATACGAGCAGTACTTC
-,TRBD2,TRBJ2-1,TRBV6-5,CASSYGGDEQFF,TGTGCCAGCAGTTATGGGGGGGATGAGCAGTTCTTC
few,-,TRBJ2-7,TRBV30,CAWSVRVEQYF,TGTGCCTGGAGTGTACGGGTCGAGCAGTACTTC
-,-,TRBJ1-2,TRBV4-1,CASSGLGSWNGYTF,TGCGCCAGCAGCGGCCTAGGATCCTGGAATGGCTACACCTTC
-,-,TRBJ2-3,TRBV6-6,CASSPRGGVSTDTQYF,TGTGCCAGCAGTCCACGAGGGGGGGTAAGCACAGATACGCAGTATTTT
-,-,TRBJ2-3,TRBV6-5,CASSPRLDTQYF,TGTGCCAGCAGTCCTAGGTTAGATACGCAGTATTTT
-,-,TRBJ2-7,TRBV2,CAVPLEENLTEQYF,TGTGCCGTGCCCTTGGAGGAGAACCTCACCGAGCAGTACTTC
-,-,TRBJ2-1,TRBV27,CASSTGLDNEQFF,TGTGCCAGCAGTACCGGACTCGACAATGAGCAGTTCTTC
-,-,TRBJ1-4,TRBV30,CASQITGSREKLFF,TGTGCCTCCCAGATAACAGGGAGTCGAGAAAAACTGTTTTTT
-,TRBD1,TRBJ2-5,TRBV12-5,CASGLRGQYQETQYF,TGTGCTAGTGGTTTGAGGGGACAGTACCAAGAGACCCAGTACTTC
-,-,TRBJ2-1,TRBV11-2,CASSPMGGGVHEQFF,TGTGCCAGCAGTCCCATGGGGGGGGGCGTCCATGAGCAGTTCTTC
-,TRBD1,TRBJ2-6,TRBV11-2,CASSGQGAGANVLTF,TGTGCCAGCAGCGGCCAGGGGGCTGGGGCCAACGTCCTGACTTTC